The 19 T cell receptor beta chains in this list originate from one sample, sequenced in a study of shared T cell receptors in the human thymus. Libraries were prepared by immunoSEQ multiplex PCR; TCRdb keeps only in-frame clonotypes and omits some of them. The sample lists hundreds of thousands of clones, 87% seen once, with 0.0094% in the top ten. These data also formed part of another study, on human thymus T cells.

Input material: thymocytes. These TCRs come from a boy younger than two with a congenital heart defect.

This chain joins TRBV6-5 and TRBJ2-3; 8 bases fit TRBD2. The germline V gene has CDR1 MNHEY and CDR2 SVGAGI. The CDR3 spans 13 residues. V dropped 7 bases and J dropped 3; count of bases not matched to a gene: 3. The CDR3 protein is CASTGGPTDTQYF. In nucleotides, the CDR3 is TGTGCCAGCACGGGGGGGCCGACAGATACGCAGTATTTT.

V gene TRBV16 combines with J gene TRBJ1-5, with D unclear. This CDR3 is 13 amino acids long. Germline lookup yields CDR1 KGHSY and CDR2 FQNENV. The V and J ends lost 2 bases and 2 bases respectively, with 4 bases between them. In DNA, the CDR3 is TGTGCCAGCAGCCAAGCGGGCAATCAGCCCCAGCATTTT. It codes for CASSQAGNQPQHF.

The chain links TRBV5-4 to TRBJ2-2; D is possibly TRBD2 (5 bases). There are 17 residues in the CDR3. Trimming removed 1 base at V and 3 bases at J, with 16 bases between. CDR1 SGHNT and CDR2 YYREEE come from the germline V gene (reference sequence). DNA of the CDR3: TGTGCCAGCAGCTTGTCTGTTTCCCGGACTCACACCGGGGAGCTGTTTTTT. Its protein product is CASSLSVSRTHTGELFF.

The chain combines TRBV7-2 with TRBJ2-5; TRBD2 might be the D (7 bases). Per the germline V gene, CDR1 is SGHTA and CDR2 is FQGNSA. Trimming took off 8 bases at V and 5 bases at J, with 15 bases between the two ends. The CDR3 length is 13 residues. CDR3 sequence reads: CASGSGGVETQYF. The CDR3 DNA follows: TGTGCCAGCGGATCGGGGGGCGTGGAGACCCAGTACTTC.

The chain carries TRBV5-6 and TRBJ2-7, with a tentative D call TRBD1 (5 bases). CDR3 length equals 16 residues. Per the germline V gene, CDR1 is SGHDT and CDR2 is YYEEEE. The ends were cut back, 0 bases at V and 1 base at J, with 14 bases in the middle. The CDR3 region is CASSLVGRALSYEQYF. The CDR3 DNA is TGTGCCAGCAGCTTGGTGGGCAGGGCTTTATCCTACGAGCAGTACTTC. Drawing the rest from reference TRBV5-6 and TRBJ2-7, the complete variable domain is DAGVTQSPTHLIKTRGQQVTLRCSPKSGHDTVSWYQQALGQGPQFIFQYYEEEERQRGNFPDRFSGHQFPNYSSELNVNALLLGDSALYLCASSLVGRALSYEQYFGPGTRLTVT.

The chain carries TRBV6-5 and TRBJ2-7, with D maybe TRBD1 (6 bases). V shed 1 base and J shed 3 bases, with 13 bases lying between them. The CDR3 consists of 15 residues. Germline V gives CDR1 MNHEY, CDR2 SVGAGI. The CDR3 sequence: CASSYFRQGLYEQYF. The DNA for the CDR3 is TGTGCCAGCAGTTACTTCCGTCAGGGGCTCTACGAGCAGTACTTC.

The chain combines TRBV5-1 with TRBJ2-7; 9 bases map to TRBD1. The CDR3 extends over 15 amino acids. V was clipped by 2 bases and J by 3 bases; unmatched bases: 6. Germline CDR1 SGHRS, CDR2 YFSETQ. The CDR3 reads CASSLWTGEVYEQYF. The CDR3 region has the DNA TGCGCCAGCAGCTTATGGACAGGGGAGGTCTACGAGCAGTACTTC.

The V and J genes are TRBV5-1 and TRBJ2-5, with 8 bases identical to TRBD1. Germline V gene lookup returns CDR1 SGHRS and CDR2 YFSETQ. The V and J ends lost 0 bases and 5 bases, in that order; junction bases with no gene match: 6. The CDR3 is 15 amino acids. CDR3 protein: CASSLETGARETQYF. The CDR3 DNA is TGCGCCAGCAGCTTGGAGACAGGGGCAAGGGAGACCCAGTACTTC.

V gene TRBV27 combines with J gene TRBJ2-3; 9 positions match TRBD2. V was pared by 8 bases and J by 0 bases, with 18 bases of the junction left unmatched. CDR1 is MNHEY and CDR2 is SMNVEV in the germline V gene (reference sequence). The CDR3 contains 19 residues. The chain's CDR3 is CASSPGLAFGGPSTDTQYF. The CDR3 bases are TGTGCCAGCTCACCGGGACTAGCTTTCGGGGGGCCTAGCACAGATACGCAGTATTTT.

This clone was counted only a few times. V gene TRBV9 combines with J gene TRBJ1-2, with 10 nucleotides matching TRBD1. The CDR3 length is 14 residues. Losses at the gene ends were 5 bases for V and 5 bases for J; bases not matched to a gene: 6. Germline-derived CDR1 and CDR2 are SGDLS and YYNGEE. The CDR3 DNA is TGTGCCAGCAGTCCCAGGACAGGGGGTTATGGCTACACCTTC. Protein: CASSPRTGGYGYTF. Complete variable domain (other parts from reference TRBV9 and TRBJ1-2): DSGVTQTPKHLITATGQRVTLRCSPRSGDLSVYWYQQSLDQGLQFLIQYYNGEERAKGNILERFSAQQFPDLHSELNLSSLELGDSALYFCASSPRTGGYGYTFGSGTRLTVV.

V usage is TRBV19 and J usage is TRBJ1-5; TRBD1 might be the D (6 bases). There are 15 residues in the CDR3. CDR1 and CDR2 (germline): LNHDA, SQIVND (reference sequence). Trimming pared 5 bases from V and 1 base from J, leaving 12 bases between. CDR3 region: CASSLDRSSNQPQHF. CDR3 in DNA: TGTGCCAGTAGTCTTGACAGGTCAAGCAATCAGCCCCAGCATTTT.

This chain links TRBV7-2 with TRBJ1-2; 7 bases are a match to TRBD1. Per the germline V gene, CDR1 is SGHTA and CDR2 is FQGNSA. The CDR3 covers 14 residues. The ends lost 6 bases at V and 5 bases at J; junction bases unmatched: 9. CDR3 nucleotide sequence: TGTGCCAGCAGTCGTAAGGGGGCTGAGTATGGCTACACCTTC. It encodes CASSRKGAEYGYTF.

The V and J genes are TRBV6-1 and TRBJ2-7; D gene ambiguous. In germline, CDR1 is MNHNS, CDR2 SASEGT. This CDR3 spans 15 amino acids. V was clipped by 8 bases and J by 0 bases, with 17 bases between them. CDR3 residues: CASHLGEGSSYEQYF. For the CDR3, the DNA is TGTGCCAGCCACCTAGGAGAAGGCTCCTCCTACGAGCAGTACTTC.

This rearrangement joins TRBV7-6 to TRBJ2-5; 8 bases are a match to TRBD2. Germline-derived CDR1 and CDR2 are SGHVS and FNYEAQ. V trimming: 0 bases; J trimming: 2 bases; junction bases outside the gene matches: 5. This CDR3 has 16 residues. As DNA, the CDR3 is TGTGCCAGCAGCTTAGCTAGCGGGGATCCTCAAGAGACCCAGTACTTC. Protein: CASSLASGDPQETQYF.

V and J are TRBV7-2 and TRBJ2-4; 8 positions match TRBD2. The CDR3 runs 15 residues. Germline CDR1 is SGHTA and CDR2 is FQGNSA. Trimming at V came to 6 bases and at J to 9 bases, leaving 13 bases not matched to a gene. CDR3 in DNA: TGTGCCAGCAGTTTCGCCCGGACTAGCAGAAGCATTCAGTACTTC. It specifies CASSFARTSRSIQYF.

This chain links TRBV6-4 with TRBJ1-2; 8 bases align to TRBD1. V shed 5 bases, J shed 4 bases, and the junction held 9 bases outside the gene matches. Germline V gives CDR1 MRHNA, CDR2 SNTAGT. The CDR3 covers 15 residues. The chain's CDR3 is CASSSLPDRAYGYTF. In DNA form, the CDR3 reads TGTGCCAGCAGTTCACTCCCGGACAGGGCCTATGGCTACACCTTC.

This chain joins TRBV6-5 and TRBJ1-6, with TRBD1 identical over 7 bases. V dropped 2 bases and J dropped 8; count of bases not matched to a gene: 6. The germline CDR1 and CDR2 sequences are MNHEY and SVGAGI. This CDR3 comprises 15 residues. This CDR3 is CASSYLGTEDSPLHF. CDR3 sequence (DNA): TGTGCCAGCAGTTACCTCGGGACAGAGGATTCACCCCTCCACTTT.

The chain joins TRBV5-6 to TRBJ2-7; 12 bases align to TRBD2. This CDR3 is built from 15 residues. V trimming: 4 bases; J trimming: 6 bases; junction bases outside the gene matches: 8. Germline V CDR1 and CDR2: SGHDT, YYEEEE. The CDR3 DNA sequence: TGTGCCAGCAGCCTGAGACTAGCGGGAGCCCCCGAGCAGTACTTC. Its protein product is CASSLRLAGAPEQYF.

The V call is TRBV19, the J call TRBJ1-5; no clear D gene. V gave up 7 bases and J gave up 5 bases, with 15 bases separating them. CDR3 size: 14 residues. CDR1 and CDR2 from the germline V gene are LNHDA and SQIVND (reference sequence). In DNA form, the CDR3 reads TGTGCCAGTAATCCCCGAACCGGGTATCAGCCCCAGCATTTT. Amino acids: CASNPRTGYQPQHF.